Listed here is a single T cell receptor (beta chain). The target antigen is unknown. Profiling relied on immunoSEQ multiplex PCR, and the TCRdb table lists in-frame clones only, not all of them. This table has over 65,000 clones, around 93% appearing once. The data originate from a study of graft-versus-host responses after intestinal transplantation. Study summary: Anti-thymocyte globulin induction was given to all recipients, followed by tacrolimus and steroids for 2 to 3 years.

The CDR3 spans 15 residues. Germline V CDR1 and CDR2: SGHAT, FQNNGV. The V gene end was trimmed by 5 bases and the J gene end by 2 bases; junction bases not matched to a gene: 5. The study, taken as a whole, reports: With peak circulating GvH clone levels came an association with early post-transplant HvG declines.

The chain joins TRBV11-2 to TRBJ2-3, with 9 bases matching TRBD1. The sample in question was PBMCs, obtained 98 days after intestinal transplantation. This TCR was sampled from a human patient who received an intestinal transplant, so some T cells may come from the graft donor. CDR3 amino acids: CASSTYRGLTDTQYF. Here the CDR3 DNA reads TGTGCCAGCAGCACCTACAGGGGGCTCACAGATACGCAGTATTTT.